This T cell receptor beta chain is from a study of vaccination effects on CD4 cells after COVID-19. On the study more broadly: Post-vaccine draws lagged the second dose by a median of 72 days.

Trimming cost V 3 bases and J 3 bases, with 12 bases left between them. The CDR3 runs 14 residues. Germline loops: CDR1 SEHNR, CDR2 FQNEAQ (reference sequence). With the ViraFEST assay, the study expanded antigen-specific CD4+ T cells using viral peptide pools, then sequenced them. Having been cultured for approximately ten days, the cells underwent CD4+ T cell isolation. Each participant received a vaccine that was either BNT162b2 or mRNA-1273, given as two doses. Vaccine recipients, nucleocapsid antibody negative, had no prior SARS-CoV-2 infection. In culture with 10 IU/ml IL-2 and roughly 10 ug/ml peptides, PBMC were grown at 1.5 million to 2 million per well. On both days 3 and 7, half of the culture medium was replaced with IL-2 medium. Assay used: immunoSEQ multiplex PCR; TCRdb lists only in-frame clones, some missing. The table has tens of thousands of clones, less than 75% seen once. Points on this clone: Its cognate antigen is unknown.

The source was CD4+ T cells from PBMCs cultured with SARS-CoV-2 spike peptides, collected after COVID-19 vaccination. This sequence originates from a human donor who received a COVID-19 vaccine. J is TRBJ2-7 and V is TRBV7-9; D remains unclear. The CDR3 is CASSFTSYRYEQYF. The CDR3 nucleotides are TGTGCCAGCAGCTTTACCTCCTACCGCTACGAGCAGTACTTC.